The 9 T cell receptor beta chains in this list originate from one sample, sequenced in a study. TCRdb independently ran MiXCR on the RT-PCR reads; one entry per CDR3 protein. Of about 680,000 distinct CDR3 sequences listed, 13% to 15% are singletons. Sequencing was carried out using memory CD4+ T cells from blood. These receptors came from a female donor in good health, serving as a healthy control.

Many counts were recorded for this clonotype. The rearrangement uses TRBV20-1 and TRBJ1-1; no reliable D call. CDR1 is DFQATT and CDR2 is SNEGSKA in the germline V gene (reference sequence). V gave up 6 bases and J gave up 4 bases, with 12 bases separating them. The CDR3 is 12 residues long. The CDR3 DNA reads as TGCAGTGCCTCTCGAGTGGGCACTGAAGCTTTCTTT. It codes for CSASRVGTEAFF.

J is TRBJ2-7 and V is TRBV5-1; D gene unclear. The CDR3 loop spans 15 amino acids. Trimming took off 1 base at V and 5 bases at J, with 16 bases between the two ends. Germline V gene sequence: CDR1 SGHRS, CDR2 YFSETQ. The CDR3 region is CASSLTRQSLDEQYF. CDR3 nucleotide sequence: TGCGCCAGCAGCTTGACTCGGCAGTCCTTGGACGAGCAGTACTTC.

This clonotype turned up a few times. The chain has TRBV29-1 and TRBJ1-2, with D possibly matching TRBD1 (6 bases). The V gene's germline CDR1 is SQVTM and CDR2 ANQGSEA. This CDR3 comprises 13 residues. The V end was cut by 2 bases, the J end by 3 bases, with 10 bases between. As DNA, the CDR3 is TGCAGCGTTGAAAGGGCAGGGGACTATGGCTACACCTTC. This gives the protein CSVERAGDYGYTF.

This clonotype was detected once. The chain employs TRBV20-1 and TRBJ1-2, with D tentatively TRBD1 (5 bases). The CDR3 is made up of 16 amino acids. Germline CDR1 and CDR2: DFQATT and SNEGSKA (reference sequence). With 6 bases removed from V and 6 bases from J, the gap between germline ends came to 26 bases. The CDR3 is CSAPPAWGREGNGYTF. As DNA, the CDR3 is TGCAGTGCGCCCCCGGCCTGGGGCAGGGAGGGGAATGGCTACACCTTC.

This clonotype was observed a few times. V gene TRBV7-9 combines with J gene TRBJ1-5, with a tentative D call TRBD1 (5 bases). CDR1 and CDR2 from the germline V gene are SEHNR and FQNEAQ (reference sequence). CDR3 length: 13 residues. The V and J ends lost 5 bases and 7 bases respectively, with 12 bases between them. CDR3 sequence (DNA): TGTGCCAGCAGCCAAGGGGTGGGGCAGCCCCAGCATTTT. Translation: CASSQGVGQPQHF.

This clonotype was observed a handful of times. V and J are TRBV7-2 and TRBJ1-2; D is uncertain. The CDR3 covers 15 residues. Germline assignment: CDR1 SGHTA and CDR2 FQGNSA. V gave up 1 base and J gave up 10 bases, with 19 bases separating them. CDR3 amino acids: CASSLGMEEAMAYTF. The DNA of the CDR3 is TGTGCCAGCAGCTTAGGAATGGAGGAAGCTATGGCCTACACCTTC.

The chain recombines TRBV28 with TRBJ1-3, with D perhaps matching TRBD1 (5 bases). The CDR3 is made up of 15 amino acids. Germline values: CDR1 MDHEN, CDR2 SYDVKM. Trimming left V 6 bases short and J 0 bases short, with 12 bases between. The CDR3 reads CASSATGTSGNTIYF. The CDR3 coding sequence is TGTGCCAGCAGCGCCACCGGGACCTCTGGAAACACCATATATTTT. Variable domain in full (rest from reference TRBV28 and TRBJ1-3): DVKVTQSSRYLVKRTGEKVFLECVQDMDHENMFWYRQDPGLGLRLIYFSYDVKMKEKGDIPEGYSVSREKKERFSLILESASTNQTSMYLCASSATGTSGNTIYFGEGSWLTVV.

Only a few counts were recorded for this clonotype. This sequence joins TRBV27 and TRBJ2-1; 11 bases match TRBD1. The CDR3 totals 15 residues. Germline V lookup: CDR1 MNHEY, CDR2 SMNVEV (reference sequence). V trimming: 6 bases; J trimming: 5 bases; junction bases outside the gene matches: 6. Written as DNA, the CDR3 is TGTGCCAGCAGCCGGGACAGGGGGTATGACAATGAGCAGTTCTTC. As protein: CASSRDRGYDNEQFF.

The chain uses TRBV7-2 and TRBJ1-6; D may be TRBD1 (5 bases). The V end was cut by 8 bases, the J end by 10 bases, with 15 bases between. The V gene's germline CDR1 is SGHTA and CDR2 FQGNSA. This CDR3 spans 13 amino acids. The DNA for the CDR3 is TGTGCCAGCCGGGACGGTGCGGGGTCACCCCTCCACTTT. It yields the protein CASRDGAGSPLHF. The entire variable domain, with the rest obtained from reference TRBV7-2 and TRBJ1-6, is as follows: GAGVSQSPSNKVTEKGKDVELRCDPISGHTALYWYRQSLGQGLEFLIYFQGNSAPDKSGLPSDRFSAERTGGSVSTLTIQRTQQEDSAVYLCASRDGAGSPLHFGNGTRLTVT.